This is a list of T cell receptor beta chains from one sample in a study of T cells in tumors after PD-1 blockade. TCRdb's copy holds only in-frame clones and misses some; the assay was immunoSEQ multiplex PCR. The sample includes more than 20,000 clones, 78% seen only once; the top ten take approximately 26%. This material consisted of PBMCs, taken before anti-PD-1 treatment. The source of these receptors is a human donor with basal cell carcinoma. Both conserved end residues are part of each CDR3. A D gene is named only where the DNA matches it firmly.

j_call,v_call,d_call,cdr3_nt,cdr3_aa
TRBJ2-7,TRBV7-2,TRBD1,TGTGCCAGCAGCTTCCCGACAGGGGCGGTAAACGAGCAGTACTTC,CASSFPTGAVNEQYF
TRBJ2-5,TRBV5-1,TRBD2,TGCGCCAGCGATGGCGGGGGGCCCCAAGAGACCCAGTACTTC,CASDGGGPQETQYF
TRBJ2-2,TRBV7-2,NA,TGTGCCAGCAGCTTAGGGTCGTATTGGAACACCGGGGAGCTGTTTTTT,CASSLGSYWNTGELFF
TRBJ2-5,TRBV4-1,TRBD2,TGCGCCAGCAGCTCCGGGCTAGCGGGATTTGAAGAGACCCAGTACTTC,CASSSGLAGFEETQYF
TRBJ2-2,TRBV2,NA,TGTGCCAGCAAACTCCTCTCCGGCACGGACGCGGAGCTGTTTTTT,CASKLLSGTDAELFF
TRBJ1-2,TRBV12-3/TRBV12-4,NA,TGTGCCAGCAGCCCGGGCCGCTATGGCTACACCTTC,CASSPGRYGYTF
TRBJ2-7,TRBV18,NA,TGTGCCAGCTCACCACGGGGAGGGGGCGCTCAGTACGAGCAGTACTTC,CASSPRGGGAQYEQYF
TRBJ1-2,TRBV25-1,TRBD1,TGTGCCAGCAGTGAGGGACAGGGGACCCCCGGCTTTGGCTACACCTTC,CASSEGQGTPGFGYTF
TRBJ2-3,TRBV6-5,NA,TGTGCCAGCAGTTGGGAACCGAGCACAGATACGCAGTATTTT,CASSWEPSTDTQYF
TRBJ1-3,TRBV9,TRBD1,TGTGCCAGCAGCTTCGGACAGGCCCAAGGAAACACCATATATTTT,CASSFGQAQGNTIYF
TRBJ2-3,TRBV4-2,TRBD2,TGTGCCAGCAGCTCCTGGACTAGCGGCTTTTCTAGCACAGATACGCAGTATTTT,CASSSWTSGFSSTDTQYF
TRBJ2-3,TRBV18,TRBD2,TGTGCCAGCTCACCGGGGGGGAGCACAGATACGCAGTATTTT,CASSPGGSTDTQYF
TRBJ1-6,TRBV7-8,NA,TGTGCCAGCAGCCGGACCGCTGGGCCCCTCCACTTT,CASSRTAGPLHF
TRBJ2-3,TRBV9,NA,TGTGCCAGCAGCGTAGATGGCTACGGGAGTGGTACGCAGTATTTT,CASSVDGYGSGTQYF
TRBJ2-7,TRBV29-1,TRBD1,TGCAGCGCAGAACAGGGGGAGGAGGACGAGCAGTACTTC,CSAEQGEEDEQYF
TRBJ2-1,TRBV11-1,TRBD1,TGTGCCAGCAGCTTCGGACAGGGAACCTCCTACAATGAGCAGTTCTTC,CASSFGQGTSYNEQFF
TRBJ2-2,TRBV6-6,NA,TGTGCCAGCAGCTGGACAGTCACCGGGGAGCTGTTTTTT,CASSWTVTGELFF
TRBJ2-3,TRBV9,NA,TGTGCCAGCAGCCCAAGCACAGATACGCAGTATTTT,CASSPSTDTQYF
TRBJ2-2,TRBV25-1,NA,TGTGCCAGCAGTCCGTCGGGACTCCGGGCCGGGGAGCTGTTTTTT,CASSPSGLRAGELFF
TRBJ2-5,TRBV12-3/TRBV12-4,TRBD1,TGTGCCAGCGTAACAGGGGCCGGGACCCAGTACTTC,CASVTGAGTQYF
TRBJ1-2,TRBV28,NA,TGTGCCAGCAGTTTCCCCTCGACGGAAGGCTACACCTTC,CASSFPSTEGYTF
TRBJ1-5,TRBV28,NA,TGTGCCAGCAGCCAAACTGAGGGCCACCCAAGCAATCAGCCCCAGCATTTT,CASSQTEGHPSNQPQHF